This T cell receptor beta chain was sequenced in a study of regulatory and conventional T cells in RAG deficiency. Genomic DNA came from blood conventional CD4+ T cells gated CD25-low CD127-high. The method was immunoSEQ multiplex PCR; TCRdb's version includes in-frame clones alone and lacks a portion of them. The sample has around 30,000 clones; around 96% are singletons. Germline-derived CDR1 and CDR2 are SGHRS and YFSETQ. Trimming left V 3 bases short and J 4 bases short, with 22 bases between. The CDR3 runs to 17 residues. This sample was shared with a second study, whose subject was regulatory T cells. This second report adds: Amplification used 52 TRBV primers and 13 TRBJ primers.

The rearrangement joins TRBV5-1 to TRBJ1-1, with no clear D. This sequence originates from a human donor in good health. Sequencing used CD25- CD4+ T cells sorted from blood. The CDR3 region is CASSYETAPHKITEAFF. The DNA of the CDR3 is TGCGCCAGCAGCTACGAAACCGCCCCCCACAAGATCACTGAAGCTTTCTTT. The full variable domain, in which reference TRBV5-1 and TRBJ1-1 provide the parts outside the CDR3, is KAGVTQTPRYLIKTRGQQVTLSCSPISGHRSVSWYQQTPGQGLQFLFEYFSETQRNKGNFPGRFSGRQFSNSRSEMNVSTLELGDSALYLCASSYETAPHKITEAFFGQGTRLTVV.